This paragraph covers one TCR beta chain sequence. Per the original data handling: Estimated nucleated cell counts came from reference gene primer amplification. Libraries were prepared by immunoSEQ multiplex PCR; TCRdb keeps only in-frame clonotypes and omits some of them. V, J and clone size reflect that table, while D and trimming were determined from the DNA. The sample has 150,000 to 200,000 clones; 75% to 80% are singletons. Looked up from germline, CDR1 is MGHDK and CDR2 is SYGVNS. The V gene end was trimmed by 4 bases and the J gene end by 4 bases; junction bases not matched to a gene: 9. The CDR3 spans 15 residues. The sample comes from a study of blood T cell repertoires in COVID-19. Study-level background: From the United States, Italy and Spain came samples of acute and convalescent COVID-19. In each case, the material was cDNA or gDNA derived from T cells, B-cell-depleted T cells, or PBMCs.

This chain joins TRBV25-1 and TRBJ2-5; TRBD2 matches at 7 bases. The receptor comes from a woman in her seventies with acute or convalescent COVID-19. Sequencing used peripheral blood. CDR3 in amino acids: CASSALGGRGETQYF. The CDR3 DNA reads TGTGCCAGCAGTGCACTGGGGGGGAGAGGAGAGACCCAGTACTTC.